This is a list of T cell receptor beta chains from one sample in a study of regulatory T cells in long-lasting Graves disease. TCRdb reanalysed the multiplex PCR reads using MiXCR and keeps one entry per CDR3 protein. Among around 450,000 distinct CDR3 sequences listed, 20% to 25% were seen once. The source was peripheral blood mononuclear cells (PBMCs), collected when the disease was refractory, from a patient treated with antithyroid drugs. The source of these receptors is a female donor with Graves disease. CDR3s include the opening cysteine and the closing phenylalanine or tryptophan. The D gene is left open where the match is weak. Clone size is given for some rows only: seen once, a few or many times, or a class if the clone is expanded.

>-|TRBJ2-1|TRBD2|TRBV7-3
TGTGCCAGCAGCGCGGGGGGACTAGCGGGAGCTTTGGTCAATGAGCAGTTCTTC
CASSAGGLAGALVNEQFF
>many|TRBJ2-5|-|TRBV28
TGTGCCAGCAGTGTAACTAGCAGCCAAGAGACCCAGTACTTC
CASSVTSSQETQYF
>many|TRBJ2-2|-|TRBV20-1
TGCAGTGCTAGACAAATGACAGACACCGGGGAGCTGTTTTTT
CSARQMTDTGELFF
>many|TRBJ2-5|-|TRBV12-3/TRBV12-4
TGTGCCACCAGCAAGACGGCGGAGGGTGAGACCCAGTACTTC
CATSKTAEGETQYF
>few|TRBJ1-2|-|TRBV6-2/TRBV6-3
TGTGCCAGCAGTCCACGTCTTTACTATGGCTACACCTTC
CASSPRLYYGYTF
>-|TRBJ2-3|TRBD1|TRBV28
TGTGCCAGCAGCTACGACAGGGGGTTTTCGGATACGCAGTATTTT
CASSYDRGFSDTQYF
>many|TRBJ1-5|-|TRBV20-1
TGCAGTGCTAGATCCAGGGGTTTCGATCAGCCCCAGCATTTT
CSARSRGFDQPQHF
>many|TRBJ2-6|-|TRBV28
TGTGCCAGCAGCTGGAGGTTTAACAGGGAGTCCAACGTCCTGACTTTC
CASSWRFNRESNVLTF
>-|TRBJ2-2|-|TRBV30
TGTGCCTGGCGCCAAATTAACCGGGACATCACCGGGGAGCTGTTTTTT
CAWRQINRDITGELFF
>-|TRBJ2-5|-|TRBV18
TGTGCCAGCTCACCACCAGTGGACGCAGGGGAAGAGACCCAGTACTTC
CASSPPVDAGEETQYF